This T cell receptor (beta chain) appears in the sequencing data of a study of cytomegalovirus exposure and HLA in healthy donors. PCR used 60 Vbeta primers and 13 Jbeta primers. Measured with immunoSEQ multiplex PCR; TCRdb has only the in-frame clones, and not every one. Altogether 160,000 or so clones are present, roughly 80% being singletons, with the ten largest covering approximately 2.1%. Each donor's status was that of a healthy bone marrow donor. There are 14 residues in the CDR3. Germline V lookup: CDR1 SGHTA, CDR2 FQGNSA. V shed 4 bases and J shed 2 bases, with 9 bases lying between them. This clone was seen a handful of times. Its antigen is unknown. Study conclusions and caveats: Information on immune exposure was restricted to one variable (CMV serostatus). Later findings reportedly placed an Asian-associated ancestry cluster below the approximately 670-donor mean for N-insertions. The authors later linked a missense DCLRE1C variant to TCR beta V- and J-gene trimming.

This clonotype was sampled from a man aged 50-60 years in good health and CMV-seropositive. The source material was PBMCs. The chain couples TRBV7-2 to TRBJ1-3, with a possible D match to TRBD1 (5 bases). The CDR3 DNA sequence: TGTGCCAGCAGCTGGGGCGGTACTGGAAACACCATATATTTT. Amino acid sequence: CASSWGGTGNTIYF.